Listed below are T cell receptor beta chains from one sample, sequenced in a study of T cell clones after liver transplantation. TCRdb's copy holds only in-frame clones and misses some; the assay was immunoSEQ multiplex PCR. The top ten clones hold 0.85% to 1% of a sample with 65,000 to 70,000 clones, approximately 92% of them seen once. This specimen was CD4+ T cells from blood, taken less than 27 months after liver transplant. The source of these receptors is a human patient who received a liver transplant. Certain T cells may be donor cells from the graft. Each CDR3 is given with its conserved first and last residue.

j_call: TRBJ2-7
v_call: TRBV18
cdr3_aa: CASSSLSPVFSYEQYF

j_call: TRBJ2-1
v_call: TRBV10-1
cdr3_aa: CASRRLAGDNNSYNEQFF

j_call: TRBJ1-2
v_call: TRBV5-4
cdr3_aa: CASSLEGTASYGYTF

j_call: TRBJ2-3
v_call: TRBV18
cdr3_aa: CASSPEITDTQYF

j_call: TRBJ2-5
v_call: TRBV29-1
cdr3_aa: CSVEGQGWETQYF

j_call: TRBJ2-3
v_call: TRBV10-3
cdr3_aa: CAISDLATPSTDTQYF

j_call: TRBJ1-4
v_call: TRBV18
cdr3_aa: CASSPGTGGDEKLFF

j_call: TRBJ1-2
v_call: TRBV28
cdr3_aa: CASSWVSYGYTF

j_call: TRBJ2-5
v_call: TRBV7-8
cdr3_aa: CASSPKPTGTQETQYF

j_call: TRBJ1-1
v_call: TRBV7-9
cdr3_aa: CASSLRTNTEAFF

j_call: TRBJ1-2
v_call: TRBV9
cdr3_aa: CASSPIGGLPANYGYTF

j_call: TRBJ2-2
v_call: TRBV11-2
cdr3_aa: CASSPHGTSKGGELFF

j_call: TRBJ2-2
v_call: TRBV5-1
cdr3_aa: CASSLTSGGPGELFF

j_call: TRBJ1-2
v_call: TRBV6-6
cdr3_aa: CASSYPDGGRGYGYTF

j_call: TRBJ1-2
v_call: TRBV5-5
cdr3_aa: CASSPQGEGYGYTF

j_call: TRBJ2-5
v_call: TRBV18
cdr3_aa: CASSPSGKETQYF

j_call: TRBJ2-7
v_call: TRBV7-9
cdr3_aa: CASSYGTSGRSDEQYF

j_call: TRBJ1-4
v_call: TRBV19
cdr3_aa: CASSPAENEKLFF

j_call: TRBJ2-1
v_call: TRBV7-3
cdr3_aa: CASSPGGLEDNEQFF

j_call: TRBJ2-7
v_call: TRBV19
cdr3_aa: CASSTMGQGVEQYF

j_call: TRBJ2-5
v_call: TRBV18
cdr3_aa: CASSPLPGQGQETQYF

j_call: TRBJ2-3
v_call: TRBV6-5
cdr3_aa: CASRLAGDTDTQYF

j_call: TRBJ2-3
v_call: TRBV5-1
cdr3_aa: CASSFGDTDTQYF

j_call: TRBJ2-3
v_call: TRBV18
cdr3_aa: CASSPFLAGEGTDTQYF

j_call: TRBJ2-1
v_call: TRBV6-6
cdr3_aa: CASSPTRLRVDEQFF

j_call: TRBJ2-7
v_call: TRBV7-2
cdr3_aa: CASSLGTRGYEQYF

j_call: TRBJ1-5
v_call: TRBV5-6
cdr3_aa: CASSPGTGALSNQPQHF

j_call: TRBJ2-1
v_call: TRBV9
cdr3_aa: CASSANRLDGSYNEQFF

j_call: TRBJ2-1
v_call: TRBV7-2
cdr3_aa: CASSLGLNNEQFF

j_call: TRBJ2-6
v_call: TRBV29-1
cdr3_aa: CSVERGTGANVLTF

j_call: TRBJ2-1
v_call: TRBV5-6
cdr3_aa: CASSWGRNNEQFF

j_call: TRBJ2-7
v_call: TRBV5-1
cdr3_aa: CASSLTAESYEQYF

j_call: TRBJ2-1
v_call: TRBV7-2
cdr3_aa: CASSLEARQRSYNEQFF

j_call: TRBJ2-2
v_call: TRBV2
cdr3_aa: CASRIDRGPGELFF

j_call: TRBJ2-7
v_call: TRBV29-1
cdr3_aa: CSVAGTGEAYEQYF

j_call: TRBJ2-7
v_call: TRBV29-1
cdr3_aa: CSVKPQGAYEQYF

j_call: TRBJ1-1
v_call: TRBV19
cdr3_aa: CASASNMNTEAFF